This T cell receptor beta chain was identified in a study of T-cell memory formation after mild COVID-19. The CDR3 loop spans 17 amino acids. Per germline, CDR1 KGHDR and CDR2 SFDVKD. The V gene lost 5 bases and the J gene lost 3 bases, with 18 bases spanning the gap. TCRdb called the 5' RACE reads again in MiXCR, with one record for every CDR3 protein. The sample records approximately 99,000 distinct CDR3 sequences, roughly a sixth being singletons. This TCR was recovered from a man between 18 and 35 years old who had mild COVID-19 (a few samples of this study predate the infection). Cell type and time point are not known. The chain recombines TRBV24-1 with TRBJ2-2, with a weak D call TRBD2 (5 bases). Sequencing used PBMCs or a T cell subset sorted from them (not recorded which). The CDR3 DNA is TGTGCCACCAGTGGCCTCGGTCCTCGGGGAGACACCGGGGAGCTGTTTTTT. Protein sequence: CATSGLGPRGDTGELFF.